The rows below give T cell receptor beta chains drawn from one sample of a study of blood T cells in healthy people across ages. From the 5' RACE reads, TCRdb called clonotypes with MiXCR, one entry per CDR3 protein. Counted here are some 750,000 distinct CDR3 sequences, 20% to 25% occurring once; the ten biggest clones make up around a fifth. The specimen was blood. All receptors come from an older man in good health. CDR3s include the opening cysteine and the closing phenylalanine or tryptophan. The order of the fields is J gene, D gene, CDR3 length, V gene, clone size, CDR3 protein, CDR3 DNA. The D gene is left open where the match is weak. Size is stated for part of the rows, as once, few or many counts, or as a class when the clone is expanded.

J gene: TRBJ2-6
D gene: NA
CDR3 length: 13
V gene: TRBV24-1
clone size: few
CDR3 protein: CATSPSGANVLTF
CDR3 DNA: TGTGCCACCAGTCCATCTGGGGCCAACGTCCTGACTTTC

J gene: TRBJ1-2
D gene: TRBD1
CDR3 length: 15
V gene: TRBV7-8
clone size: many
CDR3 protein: CASSSRTGPNYGYTF
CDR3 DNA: TGTGCCAGCAGCTCCCGGACAGGACCCAACTATGGCTACACCTTC

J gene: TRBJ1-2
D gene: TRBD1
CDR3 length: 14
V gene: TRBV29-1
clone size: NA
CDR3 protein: CSVAGTGGLYGYIF
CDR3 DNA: TGCAGCGTCGCCGGGACAGGGGGCCTCTATGGCTACATCTTC

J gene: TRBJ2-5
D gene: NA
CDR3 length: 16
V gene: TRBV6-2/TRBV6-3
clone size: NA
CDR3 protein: CASSYPQLEVGETQYF
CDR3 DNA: TGTGCCAGCAGTTATCCCCAGCTCGAGGTCGGGGAGACCCAGTACTTC

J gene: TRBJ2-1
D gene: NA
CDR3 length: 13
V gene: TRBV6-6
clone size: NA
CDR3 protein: CASTPTGLNEQFF
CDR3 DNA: TGTGCCAGCACCCCGACAGGTCTTAATGAGCAGTTCTTC

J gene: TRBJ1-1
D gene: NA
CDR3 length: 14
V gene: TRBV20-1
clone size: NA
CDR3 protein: CSAKPRGIVSEAFF
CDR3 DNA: TGCAGTGCTAAACCGAGGGGGATTGTCTCTGAAGCTTTCTTT

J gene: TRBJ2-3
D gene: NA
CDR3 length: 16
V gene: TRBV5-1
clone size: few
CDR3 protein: CASSSSKSRDSHTQYF
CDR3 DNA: TGCGCCAGCAGCTCAAGTAAATCGCGGGACTCCCATACGCAGTATTTT

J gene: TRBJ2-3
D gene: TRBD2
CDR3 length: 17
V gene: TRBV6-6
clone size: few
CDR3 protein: CASSNRPSGGSTDTQYF
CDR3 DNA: TGTGCCAGCAGCAACCGCCCCTCCGGGGGGAGCACAGATACGCAGTATTTT

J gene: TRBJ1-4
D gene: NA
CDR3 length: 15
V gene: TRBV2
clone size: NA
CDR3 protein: CASSGQGSPNEKLFF
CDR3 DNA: TGTGCCAGCTCCGGGCAGGGGTCACCGAATGAAAAACTGTTTTTT

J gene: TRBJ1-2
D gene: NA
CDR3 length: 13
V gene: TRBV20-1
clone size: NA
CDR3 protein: CSARGVDNYGYTF
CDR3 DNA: TGCAGTGCTAGGGGCGTCGACAACTATGGCTACACCTTC

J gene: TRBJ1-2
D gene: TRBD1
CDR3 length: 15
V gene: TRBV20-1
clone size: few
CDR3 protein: CSAIEPGTDNYGYTF
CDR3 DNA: TGCAGTGCTATTGAACCCGGGACAGATAACTATGGCTACACCTTC

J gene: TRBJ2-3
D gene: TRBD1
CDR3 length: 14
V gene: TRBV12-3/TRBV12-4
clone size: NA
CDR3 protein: CASSTQGATDTQYF
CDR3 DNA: TGTGCCAGCAGTACACAGGGGGCGACAGATACGCAGTATTTT

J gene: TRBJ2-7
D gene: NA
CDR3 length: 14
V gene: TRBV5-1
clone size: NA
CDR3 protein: CASNFRGTLDEQYF
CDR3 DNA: TGCGCCAGCAACTTCAGGGGGACTCTCGACGAGCAGTACTTC

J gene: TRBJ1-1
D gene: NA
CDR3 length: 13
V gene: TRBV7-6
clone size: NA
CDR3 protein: CASSTNQGTEAFF
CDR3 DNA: TGTGCCAGCAGCACCAACCAGGGCACTGAAGCTTTCTTT

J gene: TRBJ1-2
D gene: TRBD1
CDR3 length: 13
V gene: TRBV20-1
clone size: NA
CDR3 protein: CSASGGAAYGYTF
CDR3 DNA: TGCAGTGCGTCAGGGGGCGCAGCCTATGGCTACACCTTC

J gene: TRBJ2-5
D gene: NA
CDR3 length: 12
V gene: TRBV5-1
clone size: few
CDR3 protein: CASRRPQETQYF
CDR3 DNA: TGCGCCAGCAGGCGTCCGCAAGAGACCCAGTACTTC

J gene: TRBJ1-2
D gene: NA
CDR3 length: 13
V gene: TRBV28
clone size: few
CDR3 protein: CASSLVNNYGYTF
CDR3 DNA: TGTGCCAGCAGTTTGGTGAATAACTATGGCTACACCTTC

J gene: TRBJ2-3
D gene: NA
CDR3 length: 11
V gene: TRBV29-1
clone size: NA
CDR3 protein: CSGFRGDTQYF
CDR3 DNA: TGCAGCGGCTTTCGGGGAGATACGCAGTATTTT

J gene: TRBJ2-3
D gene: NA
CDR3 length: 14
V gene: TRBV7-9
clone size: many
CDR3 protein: CASSIRVLGDTQYF
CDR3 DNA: TGTGCCAGCAGCATCAGAGTCCTGGGAGATACGCAGTATTTT

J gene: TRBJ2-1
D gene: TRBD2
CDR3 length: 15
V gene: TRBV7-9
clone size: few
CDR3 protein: CASSFIRLAGNEQFF
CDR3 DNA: TGTGCCAGCAGCTTTATTAGGCTAGCGGGCAATGAGCAGTTCTTC

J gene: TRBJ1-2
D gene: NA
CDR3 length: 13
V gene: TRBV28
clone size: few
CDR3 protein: CASSPLEVYGYTF
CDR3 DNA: TGTGCCAGCAGTCCGTTGGAGGTCTATGGCTACACCTTC

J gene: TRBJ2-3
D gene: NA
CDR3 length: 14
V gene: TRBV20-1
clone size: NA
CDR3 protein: CSVGRGGSTDTQYF
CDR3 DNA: TGCAGTGTAGGGAGAGGAGGAAGTACAGATACGCAGTATTTT

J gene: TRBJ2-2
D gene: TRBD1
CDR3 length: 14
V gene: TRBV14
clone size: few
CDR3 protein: CASSRRQGAGELFF
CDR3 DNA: TGTGCCAGCAGCCGGAGACAGGGTGCCGGGGAGCTGTTTTTT

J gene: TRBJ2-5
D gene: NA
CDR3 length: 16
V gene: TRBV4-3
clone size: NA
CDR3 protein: CASSQDGAAYQETQYF
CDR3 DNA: TGCGCCAGCAGCCAAGACGGAGCGGCCTACCAAGAGACCCAGTACTTC

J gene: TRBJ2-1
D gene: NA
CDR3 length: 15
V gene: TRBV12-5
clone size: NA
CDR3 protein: CASGPPWLAGNEQFF
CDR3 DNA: TGTGCTAGTGGTCCCCCATGGCTAGCAGGGAATGAGCAGTTCTTC

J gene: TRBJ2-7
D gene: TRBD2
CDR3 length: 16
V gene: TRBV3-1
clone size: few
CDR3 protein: CASSREVLAGINEQYF
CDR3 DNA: TGTGCCAGCAGCCGGGAAGTACTAGCGGGGATAAACGAGCAGTACTTC

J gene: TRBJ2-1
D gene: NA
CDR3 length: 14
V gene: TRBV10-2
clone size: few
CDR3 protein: CASSETTTYNEQFF
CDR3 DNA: TGCGCCAGCAGTGAGACGACCACCTACAATGAGCAGTTCTTC

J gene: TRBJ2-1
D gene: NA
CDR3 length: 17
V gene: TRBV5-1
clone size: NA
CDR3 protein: CASSPRELLSSYNEQFF
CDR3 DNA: TGCGCCAGCAGCCCCAGGGAGCTGCTCAGCTCCTACAATGAGCAGTTCTTC

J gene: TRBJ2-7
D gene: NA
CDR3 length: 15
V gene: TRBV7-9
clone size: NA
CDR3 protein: CASSLKTGTDYEQYF
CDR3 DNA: TGTGCCAGCAGCTTAAAAACCGGGACGGACTACGAGCAGTACTTC

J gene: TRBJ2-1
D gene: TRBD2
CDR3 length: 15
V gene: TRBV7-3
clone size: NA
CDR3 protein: CASSFSLAGGNEQFF
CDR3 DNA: TGTGCCAGCAGCTTTTCGCTAGCGGGAGGTAATGAGCAGTTCTTC

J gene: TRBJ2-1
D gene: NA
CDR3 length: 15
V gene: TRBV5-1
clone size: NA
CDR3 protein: CASSLTAGANNEQFF
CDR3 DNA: TGCGCCAGCAGCTTGACGGCGGGGGCTAACAATGAGCAGTTCTTC

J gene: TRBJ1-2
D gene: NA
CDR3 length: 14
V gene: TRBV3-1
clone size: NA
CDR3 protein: CASSQGDARYGYTF
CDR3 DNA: TGTGCCAGCAGCCAAGGGGATGCCCGCTATGGCTACACCTTC

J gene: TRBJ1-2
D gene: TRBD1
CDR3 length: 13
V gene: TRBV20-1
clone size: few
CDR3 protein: CSARPGQKYGYTF
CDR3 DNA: TGCAGTGCTAGACCGGGACAGAAATATGGCTACACCTTC

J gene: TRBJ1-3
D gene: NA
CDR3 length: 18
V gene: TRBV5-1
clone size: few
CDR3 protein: CASSLGPSRGNSGNTIYF
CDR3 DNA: TGCGCCAGCAGCTTGGGGCCGAGTAGAGGAAACTCTGGAAACACCATATATTTT

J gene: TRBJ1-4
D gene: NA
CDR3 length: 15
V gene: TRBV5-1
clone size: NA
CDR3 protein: CASSLGAAPSEKLFF
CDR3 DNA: TGCGCCAGCAGCTTGGGGGCGGCCCCTAGTGAAAAACTGTTTTTT

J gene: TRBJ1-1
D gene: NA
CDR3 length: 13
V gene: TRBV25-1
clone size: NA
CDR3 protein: CASSGLWYGGAFF
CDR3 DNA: TGTGCCAGCAGTGGTCTTTGGTACGGGGGAGCTTTCTTT

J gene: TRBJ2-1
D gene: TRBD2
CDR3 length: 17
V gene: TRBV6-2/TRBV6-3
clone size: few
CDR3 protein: CASSYPLAGGPYNEQFF
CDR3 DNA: TGTGCCAGCAGTTACCCGTTAGCGGGAGGGCCTTACAATGAGCAGTTCTTC

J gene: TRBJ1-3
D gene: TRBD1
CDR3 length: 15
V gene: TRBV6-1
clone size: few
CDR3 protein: CASSEGTEPGNTIYF
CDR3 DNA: TGTGCCAGCAGTGAGGGGACAGAACCTGGAAACACCATATATTTT

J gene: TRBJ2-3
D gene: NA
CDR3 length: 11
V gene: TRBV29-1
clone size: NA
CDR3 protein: CSPFREDTQYF
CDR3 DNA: TGCAGCCCTTTTCGCGAGGATACGCAGTATTTT

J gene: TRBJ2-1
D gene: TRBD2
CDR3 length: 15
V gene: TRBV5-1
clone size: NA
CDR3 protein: CASSSTGTSGNEQFF
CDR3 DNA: TGCGCCAGCAGCTCCACCGGGACTAGCGGCAATGAGCAGTTCTTC

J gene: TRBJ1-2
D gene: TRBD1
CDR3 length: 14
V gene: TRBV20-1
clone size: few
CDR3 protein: CSARVGTGGYGYTF
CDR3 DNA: TGCAGTGCTAGAGTCGGGACAGGGGGCTATGGCTACACCTTC

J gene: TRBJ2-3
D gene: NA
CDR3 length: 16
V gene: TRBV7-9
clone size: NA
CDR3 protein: CASSLMGVSSTDTQYF
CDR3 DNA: TGTGCCAGCAGCTTAATGGGGGTTTCTAGCACAGATACGCAGTATTTT

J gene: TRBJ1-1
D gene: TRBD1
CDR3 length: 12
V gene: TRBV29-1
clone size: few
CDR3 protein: CSGDRGPTEAFF
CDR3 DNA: TGCAGCGGGGACAGGGGTCCCACTGAAGCTTTCTTT

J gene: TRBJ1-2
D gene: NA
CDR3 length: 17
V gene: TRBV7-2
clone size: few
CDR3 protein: CASSLDGSGSTVYGYTF
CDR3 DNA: TGTGCCAGCAGCTTAGATGGGTCCGGCAGCACGGTCTATGGCTACACCTTC

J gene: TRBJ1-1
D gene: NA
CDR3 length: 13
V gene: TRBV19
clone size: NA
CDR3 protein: CASSMSGATEAFF
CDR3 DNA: TGTGCCAGTAGTATGAGTGGGGCCACTGAAGCTTTCTTT

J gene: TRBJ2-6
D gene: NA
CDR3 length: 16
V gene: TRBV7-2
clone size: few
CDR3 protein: CASSLEGGAGANVLTF
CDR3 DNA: TGTGCCAGCAGCTTAGAAGGGGGGGCTGGGGCCAACGTCCTGACTTTC

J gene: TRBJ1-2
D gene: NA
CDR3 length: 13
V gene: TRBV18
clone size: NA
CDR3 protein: CASSRDAGYGYTF
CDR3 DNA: TGTGCCAGCTCACGGGACGCCGGCTATGGCTACACCTTC

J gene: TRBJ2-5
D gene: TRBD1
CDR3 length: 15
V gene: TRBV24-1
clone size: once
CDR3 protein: CATSAPGQGRETQYF
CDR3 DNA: TGTGCCACCAGTGCTCCGGGACAGGGGCGAGAGACCCAGTACTTC

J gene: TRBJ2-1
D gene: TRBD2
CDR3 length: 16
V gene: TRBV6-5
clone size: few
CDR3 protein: CASSSLSGRFDNEQFF
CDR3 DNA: TGTGCCAGCAGTTCCCTCAGCGGGAGATTCGACAATGAGCAGTTCTTC

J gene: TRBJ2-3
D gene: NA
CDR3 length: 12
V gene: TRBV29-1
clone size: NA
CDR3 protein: CSVEYETDTQYF
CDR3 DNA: TGCAGCGTTGAGTACGAAACAGATACGCAGTATTTT

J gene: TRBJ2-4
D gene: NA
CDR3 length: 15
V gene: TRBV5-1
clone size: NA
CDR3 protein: CASSQLDGAKNIQYF
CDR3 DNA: TGCGCCAGCAGCCAGCTGGATGGAGCCAAAAACATTCAGTACTTC

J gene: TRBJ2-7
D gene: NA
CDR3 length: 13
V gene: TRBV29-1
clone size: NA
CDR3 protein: CSAATGRENEQYF
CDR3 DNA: TGCAGCGCCGCGACAGGGAGGGAAAACGAGCAGTACTTC

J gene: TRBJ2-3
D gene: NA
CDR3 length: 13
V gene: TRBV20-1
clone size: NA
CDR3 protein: CSARESNTDTQYF
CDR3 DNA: TGCAGTGCTAGAGAGAGCAACACAGATACGCAGTATTTT

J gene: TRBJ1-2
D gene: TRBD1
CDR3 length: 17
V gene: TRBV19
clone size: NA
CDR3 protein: CASSIDPHRGANYGYTF
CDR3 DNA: TGTGCCAGTAGTATAGATCCCCACAGGGGGGCTAACTATGGCTACACCTTC

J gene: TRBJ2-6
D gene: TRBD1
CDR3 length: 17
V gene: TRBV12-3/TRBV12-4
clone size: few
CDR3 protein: CASSTGGSYSGANVLTF
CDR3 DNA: TGTGCCAGCAGTACAGGGGGCAGCTACTCTGGGGCCAACGTCCTGACTTTC

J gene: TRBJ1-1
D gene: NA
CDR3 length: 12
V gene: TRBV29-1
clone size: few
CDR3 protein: CSVIVRNTEAFF
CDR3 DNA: TGCAGCGTGATAGTTAGGAACACTGAAGCTTTCTTT

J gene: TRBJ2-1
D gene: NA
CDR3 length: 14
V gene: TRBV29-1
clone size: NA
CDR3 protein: CSVGAVYVGNEQFF
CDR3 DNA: TGCAGCGTTGGGGCGGTTTACGTTGGCAATGAGCAGTTCTTC

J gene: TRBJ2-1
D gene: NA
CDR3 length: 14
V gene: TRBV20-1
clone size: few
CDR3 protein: CSARGGSHYNEQFF
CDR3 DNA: TGCAGTGCCCGAGGCGGTAGCCACTACAATGAGCAGTTCTTC

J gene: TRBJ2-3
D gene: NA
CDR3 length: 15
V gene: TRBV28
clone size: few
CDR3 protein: CASSLSREGTDTQYF
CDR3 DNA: TGTGCCAGCAGTTTATCCCGAGAGGGAACAGATACGCAGTATTTT